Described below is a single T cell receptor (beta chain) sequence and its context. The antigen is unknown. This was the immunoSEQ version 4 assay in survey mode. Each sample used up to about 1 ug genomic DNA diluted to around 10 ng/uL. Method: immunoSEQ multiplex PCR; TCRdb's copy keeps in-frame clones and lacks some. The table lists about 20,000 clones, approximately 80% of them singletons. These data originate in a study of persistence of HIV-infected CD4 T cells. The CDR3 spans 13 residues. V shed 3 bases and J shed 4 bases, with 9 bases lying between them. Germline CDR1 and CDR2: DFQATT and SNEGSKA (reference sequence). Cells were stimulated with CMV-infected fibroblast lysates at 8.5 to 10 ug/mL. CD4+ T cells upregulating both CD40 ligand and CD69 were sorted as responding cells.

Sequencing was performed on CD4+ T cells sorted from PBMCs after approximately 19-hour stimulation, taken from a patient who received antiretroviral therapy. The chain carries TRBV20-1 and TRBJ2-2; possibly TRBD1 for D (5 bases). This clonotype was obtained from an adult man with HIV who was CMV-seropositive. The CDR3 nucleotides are TGCAGTGCTAGTCCCAGGGTCACCGGGGAGCTGTTTTTT. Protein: CSASPRVTGELFF.